Below are 2 T cell receptor beta chains sequenced from a single sample in a study of shared clonotypes between healthy human individuals. Here immunoSEQ multiplex PCR was the method, and the copy in TCRdb shows in-frame clones only, minus some. The sample shows around 2.1 million clones, almost 96% of them seen only once. The source material was naive CD4+ T cells sorted from blood. Subset of the sample: CD45RA+ positively selected. Receptor source: a man between 18 and 29 years old in good health.

The chain couples TRBV6-5 to TRBJ2-7, with TRBD2 matching 10 bases. Germline trimming cut 6 bases from V and 0 bases from J; bases unmatched to any gene: 5. The CDR3 runs to 15 residues. CDR1 and CDR2 from the germline V gene are MNHEY and SVGAGI. For the CDR3, the DNA is TGTGCCAGCAGACCTACTAGCGGGAACTCCTACGAGCAGTACTTC. It codes for CASRPTSGNSYEQYF.

This clone turned up a few times. The chain recombines TRBV30 with TRBJ1-1; D remains unclear. The V and J ends lost 0 bases and 4 bases respectively, with 9 bases between them. The V gene's germline CDR1 is GTSNPN and CDR2 SVGIG (reference sequence). The CDR3 loop spans 13 amino acids. Here the CDR3 reads CAWSVSGITEAFF. As DNA, the CDR3 is TGTGCCTGGAGTGTGTCAGGAATCACTGAAGCTTTCTTT.